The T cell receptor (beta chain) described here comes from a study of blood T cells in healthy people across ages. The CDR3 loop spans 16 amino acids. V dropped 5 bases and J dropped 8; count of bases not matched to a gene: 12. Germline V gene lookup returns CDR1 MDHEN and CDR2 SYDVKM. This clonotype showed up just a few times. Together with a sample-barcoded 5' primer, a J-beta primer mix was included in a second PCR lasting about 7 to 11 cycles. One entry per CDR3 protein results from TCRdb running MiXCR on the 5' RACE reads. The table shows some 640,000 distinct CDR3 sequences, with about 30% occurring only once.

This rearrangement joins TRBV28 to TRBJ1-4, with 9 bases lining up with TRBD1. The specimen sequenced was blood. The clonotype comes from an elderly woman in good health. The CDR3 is CASSLFTGTGQEKLFF. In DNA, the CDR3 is TGTGCCAGCAGTCTATTTACCGGGACAGGGCAGGAAAAACTGTTTTTT.